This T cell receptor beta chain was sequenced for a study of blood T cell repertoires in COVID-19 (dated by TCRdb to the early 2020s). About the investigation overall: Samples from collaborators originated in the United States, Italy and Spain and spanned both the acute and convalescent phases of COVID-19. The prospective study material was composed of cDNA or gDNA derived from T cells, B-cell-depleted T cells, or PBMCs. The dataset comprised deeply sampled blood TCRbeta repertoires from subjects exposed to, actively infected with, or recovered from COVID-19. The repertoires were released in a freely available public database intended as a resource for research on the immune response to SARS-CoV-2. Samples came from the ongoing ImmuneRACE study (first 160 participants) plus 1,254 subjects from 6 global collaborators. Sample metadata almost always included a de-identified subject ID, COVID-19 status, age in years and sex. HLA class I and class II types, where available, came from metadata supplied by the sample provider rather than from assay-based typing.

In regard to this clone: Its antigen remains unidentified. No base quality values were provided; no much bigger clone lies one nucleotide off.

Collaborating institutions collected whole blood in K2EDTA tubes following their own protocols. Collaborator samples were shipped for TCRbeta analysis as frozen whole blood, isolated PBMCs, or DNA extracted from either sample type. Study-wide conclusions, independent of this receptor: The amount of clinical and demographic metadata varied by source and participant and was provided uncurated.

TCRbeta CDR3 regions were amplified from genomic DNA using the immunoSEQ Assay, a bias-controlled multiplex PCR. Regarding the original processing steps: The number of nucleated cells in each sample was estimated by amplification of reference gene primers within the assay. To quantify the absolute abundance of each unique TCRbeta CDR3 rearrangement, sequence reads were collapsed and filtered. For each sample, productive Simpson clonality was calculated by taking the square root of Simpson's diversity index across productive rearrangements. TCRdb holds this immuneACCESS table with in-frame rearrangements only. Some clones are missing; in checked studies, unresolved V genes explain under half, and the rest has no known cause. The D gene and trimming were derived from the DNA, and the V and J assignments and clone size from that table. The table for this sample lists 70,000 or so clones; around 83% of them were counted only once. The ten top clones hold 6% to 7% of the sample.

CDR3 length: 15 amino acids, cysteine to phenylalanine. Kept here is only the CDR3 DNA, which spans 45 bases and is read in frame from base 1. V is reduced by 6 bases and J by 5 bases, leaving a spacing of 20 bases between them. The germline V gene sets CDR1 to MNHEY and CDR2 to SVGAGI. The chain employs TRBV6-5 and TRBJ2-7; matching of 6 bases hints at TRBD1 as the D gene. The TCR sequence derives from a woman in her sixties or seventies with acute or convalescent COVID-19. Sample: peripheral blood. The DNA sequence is TGTGCCAGCAGCAGGGATCAACAGGGTTCGGACGAGCAGTACTTC. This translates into CASSRDQQGSDEQYF.